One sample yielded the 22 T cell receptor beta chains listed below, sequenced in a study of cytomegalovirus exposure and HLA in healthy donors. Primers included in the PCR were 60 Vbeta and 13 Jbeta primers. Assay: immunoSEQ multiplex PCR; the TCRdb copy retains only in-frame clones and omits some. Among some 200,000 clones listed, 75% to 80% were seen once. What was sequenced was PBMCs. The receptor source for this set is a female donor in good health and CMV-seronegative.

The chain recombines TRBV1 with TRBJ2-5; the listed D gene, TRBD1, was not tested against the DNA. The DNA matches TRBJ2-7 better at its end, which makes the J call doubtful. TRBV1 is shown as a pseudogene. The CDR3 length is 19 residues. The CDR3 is CTSSQDLAGRAPSSYEQYF. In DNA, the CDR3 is TGCACCAGCAGCCAAGATTTGGCAGGTCGAGCCCCAAGCTCCTACGAGCAGTACTTC.

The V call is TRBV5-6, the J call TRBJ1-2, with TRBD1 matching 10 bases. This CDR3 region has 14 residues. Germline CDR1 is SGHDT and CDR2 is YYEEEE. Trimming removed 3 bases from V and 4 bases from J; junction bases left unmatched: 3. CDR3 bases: TGTGCCAGCAGCTGGGGGGACAGGGGCTATGGCTACACCTTC. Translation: CASSWGDRGYGYTF.

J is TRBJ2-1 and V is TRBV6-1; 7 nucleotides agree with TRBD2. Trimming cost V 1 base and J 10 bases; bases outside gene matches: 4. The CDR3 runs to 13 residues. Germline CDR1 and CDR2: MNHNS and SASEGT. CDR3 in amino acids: CASSEGTSSEQFF. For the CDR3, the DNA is TGTGCCAGCAGTGAAGGGACTAGTAGCGAGCAGTTCTTC.

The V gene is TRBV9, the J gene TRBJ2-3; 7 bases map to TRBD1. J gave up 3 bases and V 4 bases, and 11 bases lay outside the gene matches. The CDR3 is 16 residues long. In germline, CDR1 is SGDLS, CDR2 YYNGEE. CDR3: CASSTKSRGWTDTQYF. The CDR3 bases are TGTGCCAGCAGCACGAAGTCCAGGGGGTGGACAGATACGCAGTATTTT.

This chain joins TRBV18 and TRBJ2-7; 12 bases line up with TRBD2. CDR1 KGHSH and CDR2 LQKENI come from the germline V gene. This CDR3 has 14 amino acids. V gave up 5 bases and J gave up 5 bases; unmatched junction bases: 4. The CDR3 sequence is CASSVLAGGDEQYF. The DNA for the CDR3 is TGTGCCAGCTCAGTTCTAGCGGGAGGGGACGAGCAGTACTTC.

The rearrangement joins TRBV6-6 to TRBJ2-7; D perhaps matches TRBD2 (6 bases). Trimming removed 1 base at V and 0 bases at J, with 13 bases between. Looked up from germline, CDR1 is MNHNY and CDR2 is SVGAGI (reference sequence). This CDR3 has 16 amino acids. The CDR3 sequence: CASSYWAGISSYEQYF. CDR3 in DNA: TGTGCCAGCAGTTACTGGGCGGGGATAAGCTCCTACGAGCAGTACTTC.

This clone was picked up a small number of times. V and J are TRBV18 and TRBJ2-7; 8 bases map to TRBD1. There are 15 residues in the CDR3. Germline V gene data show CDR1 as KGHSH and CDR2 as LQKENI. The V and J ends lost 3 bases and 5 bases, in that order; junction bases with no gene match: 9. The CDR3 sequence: CASSPTLRTGNEQYF. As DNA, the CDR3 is TGTGCCAGCTCACCCACCCTCAGGACAGGGAACGAGCAGTACTTC.

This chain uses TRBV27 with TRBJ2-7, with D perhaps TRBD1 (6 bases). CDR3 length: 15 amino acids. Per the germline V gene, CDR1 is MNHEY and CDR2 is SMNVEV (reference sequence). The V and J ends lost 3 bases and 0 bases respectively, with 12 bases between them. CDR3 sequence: CASSFRADSSYEQYF. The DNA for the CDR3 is TGTGCCAGCAGTTTTAGGGCGGACAGCTCCTACGAGCAGTACTTC.

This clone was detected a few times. The CDR3 sequence: CASSQGTGDSYEQYF. CDR3 bases: TGCGCCAGCAGCCAGGGGACAGGGGACTCCTACGAGCAGTACTTC. The J gene is TRBJ2-7, the V gene TRBV4-3, with TRBD1 identical over 10 bases. V shed 3 bases and J 0 bases; nucleotides not matched to a gene: 2. Germline V gene lookup returns CDR1 LGHNA and CDR2 YSLEER. This CDR3 has 15 residues.

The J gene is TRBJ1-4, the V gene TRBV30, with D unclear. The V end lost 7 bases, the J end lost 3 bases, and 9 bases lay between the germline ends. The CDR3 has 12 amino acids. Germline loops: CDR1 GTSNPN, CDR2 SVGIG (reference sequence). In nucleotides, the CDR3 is TGTGCCTCCTTCAGTGCTAATGAAAAACTGTTTTTT. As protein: CASFSANEKLFF. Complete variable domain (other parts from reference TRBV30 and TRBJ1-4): SQTIHQWPATLVQPVGSPLSLECTVEGTSNPNLYWYRQAAGRGLQLLFYSVGIGQISSEVPQNLSASRPQDRQFILSSKKLLLSDSGFYLCASFSANEKLFFGSGTQLSVL.

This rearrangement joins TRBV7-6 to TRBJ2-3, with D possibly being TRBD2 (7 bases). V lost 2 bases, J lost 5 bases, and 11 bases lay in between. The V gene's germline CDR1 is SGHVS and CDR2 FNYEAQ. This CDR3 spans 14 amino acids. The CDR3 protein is CASSLRGAGDTQYF. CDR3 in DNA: TGTGCCAGCAGCTTACGGGGGGCGGGAGATACGCAGTATTTT. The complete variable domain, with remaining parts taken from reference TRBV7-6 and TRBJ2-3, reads GAGVSQSPRYKVTKRGQDVALRCDPISGHVSLYWYRQALGQGPEFLTYFNYEAQQDKSGLPNDRFSAERPEGSISTLTIQRTEQRDSAMYRCASSLRGAGDTQYFGPGTRLTVL.

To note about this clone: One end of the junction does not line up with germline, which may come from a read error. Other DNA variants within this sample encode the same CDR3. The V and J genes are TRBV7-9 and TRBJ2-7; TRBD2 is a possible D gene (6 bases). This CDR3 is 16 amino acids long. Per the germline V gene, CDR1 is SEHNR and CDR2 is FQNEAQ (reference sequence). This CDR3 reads CSSSLGSGLAALEQYF. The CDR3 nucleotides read TGTTCCAGCAGCTTAGGAAGCGGATTAGCGGCACTGGAGCAGTACTTC.

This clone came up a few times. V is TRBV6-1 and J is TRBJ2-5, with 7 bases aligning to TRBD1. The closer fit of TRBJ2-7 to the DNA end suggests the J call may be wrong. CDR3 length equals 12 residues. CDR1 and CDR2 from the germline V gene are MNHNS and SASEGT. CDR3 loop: CASSGQGYEQYF. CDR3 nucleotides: TGTGCCAGCAGTGGACAGGGTTACGAGCAGTACTTC.

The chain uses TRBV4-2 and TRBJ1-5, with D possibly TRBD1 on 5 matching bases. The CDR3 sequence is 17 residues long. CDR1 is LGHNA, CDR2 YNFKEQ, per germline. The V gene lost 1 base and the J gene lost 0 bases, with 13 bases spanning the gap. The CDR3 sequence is CASSQGHGGNSNQPQHF. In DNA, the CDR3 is TGTGCCAGCAGCCAAGGGCACGGGGGTAATAGCAATCAGCCCCAGCATTTT.

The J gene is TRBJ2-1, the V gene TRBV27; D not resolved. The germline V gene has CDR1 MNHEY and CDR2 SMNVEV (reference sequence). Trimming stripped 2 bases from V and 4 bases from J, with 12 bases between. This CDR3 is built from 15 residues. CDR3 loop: CASSLRPAPYNEQFF. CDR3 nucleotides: TGTGCCAGCAGTTTAAGACCAGCGCCTTACAATGAGCAGTTCTTC.

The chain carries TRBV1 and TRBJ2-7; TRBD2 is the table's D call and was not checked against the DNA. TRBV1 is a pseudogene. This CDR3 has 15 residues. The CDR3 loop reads CTSSQMGLASHEQYF. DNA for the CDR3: TGCACCAGCAGCCAAATGGGACTAGCTAGCCACGAGCAGTACTTC.

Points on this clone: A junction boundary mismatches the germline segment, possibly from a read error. The CDR3 loop is CSSSLFGQEATNEKLFF. The CDR3 region has the DNA TGTTCCAGCAGCCTATTCGGACAGGAAGCAACTAATGAAAAACTGTTTTTT. V is TRBV7-9 and J is TRBJ1-4; 7 nucleotides agree with TRBD1. The CDR3 contains 17 residues. Germline loops: CDR1 SEHNR, CDR2 FQNEAQ (reference sequence).

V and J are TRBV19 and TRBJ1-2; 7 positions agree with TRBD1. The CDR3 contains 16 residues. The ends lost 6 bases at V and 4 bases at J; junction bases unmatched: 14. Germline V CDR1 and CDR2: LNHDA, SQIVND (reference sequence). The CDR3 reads CASRSGADRSAYGYTF. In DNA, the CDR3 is TGTGCCAGTAGGTCAGGTGCGGACAGGAGCGCCTATGGCTACACCTTC. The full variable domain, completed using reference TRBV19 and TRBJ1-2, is DGGITQSPKYLFRKEGQNVTLSCEQNLNHDAMYWYRQDPGQGLRLIYYSQIVNDFQKGDIAEGYSVSREKKESFPLTVTSAQKNPTAFYLCASRSGADRSAYGYTFGSGTRLTVV.

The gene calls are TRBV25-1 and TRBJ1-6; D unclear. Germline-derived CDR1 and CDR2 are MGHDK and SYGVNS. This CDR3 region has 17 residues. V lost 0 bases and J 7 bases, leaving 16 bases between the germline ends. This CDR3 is CASSEYPHGVGNSPLHF. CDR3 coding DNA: TGTGCCAGCAGTGAATACCCCCACGGGGTCGGAAATTCACCCCTCCACTTT.

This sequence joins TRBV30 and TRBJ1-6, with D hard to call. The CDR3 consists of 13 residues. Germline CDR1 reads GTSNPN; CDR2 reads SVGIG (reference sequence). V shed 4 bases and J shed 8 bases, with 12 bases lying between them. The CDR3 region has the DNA TGTGCCTGGAAAGAAACGGACTATTCACCCCTCCACTTT. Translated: CAWKETDYSPLHF.

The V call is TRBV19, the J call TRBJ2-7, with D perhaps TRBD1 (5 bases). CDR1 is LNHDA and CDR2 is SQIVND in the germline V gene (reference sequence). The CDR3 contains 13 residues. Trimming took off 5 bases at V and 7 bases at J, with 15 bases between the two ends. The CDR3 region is CASSLAGKWEQYF. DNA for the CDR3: TGTGCCAGTAGTTTAGCAGGGAAGTGGGAGCAGTACTTC. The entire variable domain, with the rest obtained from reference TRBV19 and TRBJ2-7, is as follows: DGGITQSPKYLFRKEGQNVTLSCEQNLNHDAMYWYRQDPGQGLRLIYYSQIVNDFQKGDIAEGYSVSREKKESFPLTVTSAQKNPTAFYLCASSLAGKWEQYFGPGTRLTVT.

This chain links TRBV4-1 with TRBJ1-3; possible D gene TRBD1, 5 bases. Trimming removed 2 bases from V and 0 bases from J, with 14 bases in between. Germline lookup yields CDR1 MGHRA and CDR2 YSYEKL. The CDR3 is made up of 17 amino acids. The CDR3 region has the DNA TGCGCCAGCAGCCAACTCACGACAGCAGGCTCTGGAAACACCATATATTTT. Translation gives CASSQLTTAGSGNTIYF.